The T cell receptor (beta chain) described here comes from a study of spatial heterogeneity in lung cancer. Unique molecular identifiers tagged every individual TCR cDNA molecule. Via MiXCR, TCRdb re-called the 5' RACE reads, giving one row per CDR3 protein. Of tens of thousands of distinct CDR3 sequences listed, approximately 12% were seen once; the top ten hold under 50%. Time point reported: sample taken at primary tumor resection. The study sequenced unsorted whole RNA from tumor, nontumor lung or frozen PBMC. Samples were obtained from some 70 donors, all untreated early-stage non-small cell lung cancer patients. Trimming removed 0 bases at V and 5 bases at J, with 9 bases between. The CDR3 loop spans 14 amino acids. CDR1 is SGDLS, CDR2 YYNGEE, per germline.

The chain recombines TRBV9 with TRBJ2-1; D is unresolved. Sequencing was performed on PBMCs, taken at surgery. The sequence was collected from a male donor with early-stage non-small cell lung cancer. This CDR3 is CASSVARFDNEQFF. The CDR3 DNA sequence: TGTGCCAGCAGCGTAGCCCGATTCGACAATGAGCAGTTCTTC.